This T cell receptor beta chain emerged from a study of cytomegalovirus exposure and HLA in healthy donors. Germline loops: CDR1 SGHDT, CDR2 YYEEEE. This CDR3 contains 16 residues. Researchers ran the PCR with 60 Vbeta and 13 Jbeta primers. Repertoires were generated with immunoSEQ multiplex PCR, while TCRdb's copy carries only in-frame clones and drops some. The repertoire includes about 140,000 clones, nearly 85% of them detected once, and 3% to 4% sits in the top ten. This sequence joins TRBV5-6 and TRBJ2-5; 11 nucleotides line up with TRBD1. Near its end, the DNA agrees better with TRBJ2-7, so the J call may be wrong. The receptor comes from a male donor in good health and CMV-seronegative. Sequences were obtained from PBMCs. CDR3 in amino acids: CASSLDPGQGAYEQYF. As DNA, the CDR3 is TGTGCCAGCAGCTTGGATCCGGGACAGGGGGCCTACGAGCAGTACTTC.